The T cell receptor beta chain described here comes from a study of response to subunit inactivated influenza vaccine. Study-wide findings and caveats: Each seasonal influenza vaccination recruits few new T cells, the authors suggested.

This CDR3 spans 16 amino acids. Losses at the gene ends were 1 base for V and 6 bases for J; bases not matched to a gene: 9. Germline CDR1 SGHTA, CDR2 FQGNSA. TCRdb ran MiXCR on the RT-PCR reads and lists one entry per CDR3 protein. The data contain hundreds of thousands of distinct CDR3 sequences, over 11% of them singletons. This clonotype was seen a handful of times. What it binds is unknown. The sample consisted of PBMCs from blood, taken 14 to 15 days before vaccination. This chain connects TRBV7-2 to TRBJ2-1; TRBD2 matches 7 bases. The TCR was taken from a man aged 50 to 59 who received an inactivated influenza vaccine. CDR3 residues: CASSLEVAGRGNEQFF. As DNA, the CDR3 is TGTGCCAGCAGCTTAGAGGTAGCGGGCCGGGGCAATGAGCAGTTCTTC.